The rows below give T cell receptor beta chains drawn from one sample of a study of cytomegalovirus exposure and HLA in healthy donors. Profiling relied on immunoSEQ multiplex PCR, and the TCRdb table lists in-frame clones only, not all of them. The sample records around 160,000 clones, roughly 85% being singletons. Sequenced material: PBMCs. These receptors were collected from a man aged 45 to 65 in good health and CMV-seropositive. CDR3s include the opening cysteine and the closing phenylalanine or tryptophan. D genes are given only for firm matches. Size tells how often a clone was seen (once, few, many) or the class of an expanded clone, and some rows leave it out.

v_gene	abundance	j_gene	d_gene	CDR3aa	CDR3nt
TRBV5-1	-	TRBJ2-1	-	CASRGDEQFF	TGCGCCAGCAGAGGGGATGAGCAGTTCTTC
TRBV7-3	-	TRBJ1-2	-	CASSFFPNSNYGYTF	TGTGCCAGCAGCTTTTTTCCAAATTCTAACTATGGCTACACCTTC
TRBV4-2	once	TRBJ1-2	TRBD1	CASSLDPGQGHYGYTF	TGTGCCAGCAGCTTGGATCCGGGACAGGGTCACTATGGCTACACCTTC
TRBV7-2	-	TRBJ1-2	-	CASSHSGPF	TGTGCCAGCAGCCACAGCGGTCCCTTC
TRBV28	-	TRBJ2-2	TRBD1	CASSLFGDREAGELFF	TGTGCCAGCAGTTTATTCGGGGACAGGGAGGCCGGGGAGCTGTTTTTT
TRBV16	-	TRBJ1-1	-	CASSPTGNTEAFF	TGTGCCAGCAGCCCGACAGGGAACACTGAAGCTTTCTTT
TRBV10-3	-	TRBJ1-5	-	CAISGGDSNQPQHF	TGTGCCATCAGTGGGGGGGATAGTAATCAGCCCCAGCATTTT
TRBV7-3	-	TRBJ1-1	-	CASSLTGSTEAFF	TGTGCCAGCAGCTTAACAGGGAGCACTGAAGCTTTCTTT
TRBV18	-	TRBJ2-7	TRBD1	CASSPRTGSSYEQYF	TGTGCCAGCTCACCGCGGACAGGGAGCTCCTACGAGCAGTACTTC
TRBV9	-	TRBJ1-4	TRBD1	CASSGTGAPGGEKLFF	TGTGCCAGCAGCGGGACAGGGGCCCCGGGAGGTGAAAAACTGTTTTTT
TRBV28	-	TRBJ2-3	TRBD2	CASSLESGGFTDTQYF	TGTGCCAGCAGTTTGGAAAGCGGGGGATTCACAGATACGCAGTATTTT
TRBV2	-	TRBJ1-5	-	CASSLQGNSNQPQHF	TGTGCCAGCAGTCTCCAGGGGAATAGCAATCAGCCCCAGCATTTT
TRBV11-2	-	TRBJ1-1	-	CASIVTGNTEAFF	TGTGCCAGCATCGTAACAGGGAACACTGAAGCTTTCTTT
TRBV5-4	-	TRBJ2-3	-	CASSSPRGLTDTQYF	TGTGCCAGCAGCTCGCCTAGGGGCTTGACAGATACGCAGTATTTT
TRBV5-8	-	TRBJ1-5	TRBD1	CASSPGTGGQQPQHF	TGTGCCAGCAGCCCCGGGACAGGGGGCCAACAGCCCCAGCATTTT
TRBV2	-	TRBJ2-7	TRBD1	CASSPGTGPYEQYF	TGTGCCAGCAGCCCCGGGACAGGGCCCTACGAGCAGTACTTC
TRBV5-4	once	TRBJ2-1	TRBD2	CASSSRTSGHYNEQFF	TGTGCCAGCAGTTCCCGGACTAGCGGGCACTACAATGAGCAGTTCTTC
TRBV6-6	once	TRBJ1-5	-	CASRELGADQPQHF	TGTGCCAGCAGAGAATTAGGGGCTGATCAGCCCCAGCATTTT
TRBV12-5	-	TRBJ2-7	-	CKKKAAYEQYF	TGCAAGAAGAAGGCGGCATACGAGCAGTACTTC
TRBV6-1	-	TRBJ2-7	-	CASHDRSYEQYF	TGTGCCAGCCATGACAGATCCTACGAGCAGTACTTC
TRBV19	-	TRBJ2-1	-	CASSPDGSSYNEQFF	TGTGCCAGTAGTCCAGACGGGAGCTCCTACAATGAGCAGTTCTTC
TRBV5-1	-	TRBJ2-1	TRBD2	CASSLGSGGAYNEQFF	TGCGCCAGCAGCTTGGGGAGCGGGGGGGCCTACAATGAGCAGTTCTTC
TRBV9	-	TRBJ2-1	TRBD2	CASSVGTSGAVEQFF	TGTGCCAGCAGCGTAGGGACTAGCGGGGCGGTTGAGCAGTTCTTC
TRBV9	-	TRBJ2-6	-	CASSVVLSGANVLTF	TGTGCCAGCAGCGTAGTGTTATCTGGGGCCAACGTCCTGACTTTC
TRBV15	few	TRBJ1-1	-	CATSIRANTEAFF	TGTGCCACCAGCATCAGGGCGAACACTGAAGCTTTCTTT
TRBV5-1	few	TRBJ2-5	TRBD2	CASSWRPSGGARLETQYF	TGCGCCAGCAGCTGGCGACCTAGCGGGGGAGCGAGGTTAGAGACCCAGTACTTC
TRBV5-4	-	TRBJ2-5	TRBD2	CASSRGLSSGETQYF	TGTGCCAGCAGCCGGGGACTATCATCAGGAGAGACCCAGTACTTC
TRBV28	once	TRBJ1-5	TRBD1	CAIRDRVFQPQHF	TGTGCCATCAGGGACAGGGTCTTTCAGCCCCAGCATTTT
TRBV28	few	TRBJ1-2	TRBD1	CASRRNRDRVGADYGYTF	TGTGCCAGCAGGCGTAACCGGGACAGGGTTGGAGCAGACTATGGCTACACCTTC
TRBV9	-	TRBJ2-4	TRBD2	CASSVGTSGAIQYF	TGTGCCAGCAGCGTCGGGACTAGCGGGGCCATTCAGTACTTC
TRBV6-5	-	TRBJ1-1	TRBD1	CASRGQGKNTEAFF	TGTGCCAGCAGGGGACAGGGCAAGAACACTGAAGCTTTCTTT
TRBV10-3	-	TRBJ2-2	TRBD2	CAISETPGLAGENTGELFF	TGTGCCATCAGTGAGACACCGGGACTAGCGGGGGAAAACACCGGGGAGCTGTTTTTT
TRBV2	-	TRBJ2-5	TRBD2	CAAAWGAGGPYETQYF	TGTGCCGCCGCGTGGGGAGCGGGGGGGCCGTATGAGACCCAGTACTTC
TRBV9	-	TRBJ1-6	-	CASSAEAGRNSPLHF	TGTGCCAGCAGCGCCGAAGCGGGAAGAAATTCACCCCTCCACTTT
TRBV29-1	-	TRBJ1-5	TRBD1	CSVTFGTAKNQPQHF	TGCAGCGTTACGTTTGGGACAGCTAAAAATCAGCCCCAGCATTTT
TRBV2	once	TRBJ1-5	-	CASSDRGSNQPQHF	TGTGCCAGCAGTGACAGGGGCAGCAATCAGCCCCAGCATTTT
TRBV6-1	-	TRBJ2-3	-	CASSESETEGADTQYF	TGTGCCAGCAGTGAAAGTGAGACAGAGGGGGCAGATACGCAGTATTTT
TRBV5-1	once	TRBJ2-7	TRBD2	CASSSLTSGGVIVSSYEQYF	TGCGCCAGCAGCTCCCTGACTAGCGGGGGGGTAATCGTCAGCTCCTACGAGCAGTACTTC
TRBV7-6	few	TRBJ2-3	TRBD2	CASSELAGGWGTDTQYF	TGTGCCAGCAGCGAACTAGCGGGGGGTTGGGGCACAGATACGCAGTATTTT
TRBV10-2	once	TRBJ2-7	TRBD2	CASRDLAGGRRGQYF	TGCGCCAGCAGAGACTTGGCGGGGGGGCGAAGGGGGCAGTACTTC
TRBV20-1	-	TRBJ2-5	-	CSVLARETQYF	TGCAGTGTGTTGGCCCGAGAGACCCAGTACTTC
TRBV5-1	-	TRBJ1-4	-	CASRVTGATNEKLFF	TGCGCCAGCAGGGTAACAGGTGCAACTAATGAAAAACTGTTTTTT
TRBV9	-	TRBJ1-2	-	CASSVDPGSSNYGYTF	TGTGCCAGCAGCGTGGACCCGGGATCCTCTAACTATGGCTACACCTTC
TRBV9	-	TRBJ1-4	TRBD1	CASSVGQGAEKLFF	TGTGCCAGCAGCGTAGGCCAGGGGGCTGAAAAACTGTTTTTT
TRBV7-3	-	TRBJ1-1	-	CASSPTSQNTEAFF	TGTGCCAGCAGCCCAACATCGCAGAACACTGAAGCTTTCTTT
TRBV9	once	TRBJ1-1	TRBD1	CASSVADRAVGEAFF	TGTGCCAGCAGCGTAGCCGACAGGGCGGTCGGTGAAGCTTTCTTT
TRBV6-1	-	TRBJ1-1	-	CASSEQGTAGTEAFF	TGTGCCAGCAGTGAGCAGGGGACCGCCGGGACTGAAGCTTTCTTT
TRBV5-1	-	TRBJ2-1	TRBD1	CASSRDRENEQFF	TGCGCCAGCAGTCGCGACAGGGAAAATGAGCAGTTCTTC
TRBV6-4	-	TRBJ2-2	-	CASSIDRFTGELFF	TGTGCCAGCAGCATTGACAGGTTCACCGGGGAGCTGTTTTTT
TRBV20-1	-	TRBJ2-3	-	CSALYTDTQYF	TGCAGTGCCCTTTACACAGATACGCAGTATTTT
TRBV28	few	TRBJ1-2	-	CASRASTAYLYGYTF	TGTGCCAGCAGGGCCTCGACAGCCTATCTCTATGGCTACACCTTC
TRBV4-1	-	TRBJ1-4	TRBD1	CASSPGQATNEKLFF	TGCGCCAGCAGCCCGGGACAGGCAACTAATGAAAAACTGTTTTTT
TRBV19	-	TRBJ1-2	TRBD1	CASSMAATGLAGYTF	TGTGCCAGTAGTATGGCGGCGACAGGGCTGGCTGGCTACACCTTC
TRBV30	-	TRBJ2-5	TRBD2	CAWSAGTSGGVETQYF	TGTGCCTGGAGTGCCGGGACTAGCGGGGGGGTGGAGACCCAGTACTTC
TRBV29-1	-	TRBJ2-2	-	CSVSMNTGELFF	TGCAGCGTTAGCATGAACACCGGGGAGCTGTTTTTT
TRBV9	-	TRBJ2-5	TRBD2	CASSVTGGGHQETQYF	TGTGCCAGCAGCGTAACTGGCGGGGGGCACCAAGAGACCCAGTACTTC